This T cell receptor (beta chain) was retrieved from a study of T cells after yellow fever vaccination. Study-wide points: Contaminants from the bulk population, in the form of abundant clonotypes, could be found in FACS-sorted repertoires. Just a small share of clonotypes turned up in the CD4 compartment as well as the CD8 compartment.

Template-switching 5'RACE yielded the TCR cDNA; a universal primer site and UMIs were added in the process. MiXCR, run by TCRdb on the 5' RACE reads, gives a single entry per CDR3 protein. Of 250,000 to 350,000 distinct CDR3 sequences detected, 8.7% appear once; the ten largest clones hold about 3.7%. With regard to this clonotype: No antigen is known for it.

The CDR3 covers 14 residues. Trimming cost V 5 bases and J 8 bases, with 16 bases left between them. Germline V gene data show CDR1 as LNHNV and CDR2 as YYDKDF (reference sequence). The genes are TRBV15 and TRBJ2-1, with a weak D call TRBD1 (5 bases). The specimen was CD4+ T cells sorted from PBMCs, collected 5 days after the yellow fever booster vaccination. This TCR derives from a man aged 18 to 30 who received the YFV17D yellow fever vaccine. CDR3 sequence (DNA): TGTGCCACCAGCGGTTATCTCGACAGTTATGAGCAGTTCTTC. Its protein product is CATSGYLDSYEQFF.